These 5 T cell receptor beta chains share one sample of origin, sequenced in a study of T cells in Graves' hyperthyroidism and ophthalmopathy. There were TCR beta CDR3 regions amplified from RNA transcripts. Initially, a first-round RT-PCR of the TCR CDR3 employed the HTBI primer set. Each CDR3 protein gets one entry after TCRdb re-called the multiplex PCR reads with MiXCR. This table holds fewer than 650,000 distinct CDR3 sequences, 13% to 15% found once. Sequencing used blood. The receptors come from a woman younger than 30 with Graves' ophthalmopathy.

This clonotype was observed a handful of times. The rearrangement joins TRBV5-1 to TRBJ2-1; the D gene is possibly TRBD2 (5 bases). V lost 4 bases, J lost 9 bases, and 20 bases lay in between. This CDR3 region has 15 residues. Germline values: CDR1 SGHRS, CDR2 YFSETQ. The CDR3 DNA is TGCGCCAGCAGCCCTAGAAGGGAAGCCGGAGGTGAGCAGTTCTTC. This translates into CASSPRREAGGEQFF. Supplemented by reference TRBV5-1 and TRBJ2-1, the full variable domain reads KAGVTQTPRYLIKTRGQQVTLSCSPISGHRSVSWYQQTPGQGLQFLFEYFSETQRNKGNFPGRFSGRQFSNSRSEMNVSTLELGDSALYLCASSPRREAGGEQFFGPGTRLTVL.

This clonotype came up many times. This rearrangement joins TRBV2 to TRBJ2-5, with D unresolved. The V end was cut by 6 bases, the J end by 14 bases, with 7 bases between. Germline V lookup: CDR1 SNHLY, CDR2 FYNNEI. There are 8 residues in the CDR3. The CDR3 DNA is TGTGCCAGCAGCGAGTCCTACTTC. Protein sequence: CASSESYF.

V gene TRBV29-1 combines with J gene TRBJ2-3; maybe TRBD1 (5 bases). V was shortened by 4 bases and J by 2 bases, with 10 bases between the two germline ends. CDR3 length: 13 amino acids. Germline V gives CDR1 SQVTM, CDR2 ANQGSEA. CDR3 DNA sequence: TGCAGCGTTGGGAGCAGGGCCACAGATACGCAGTATTTT. Its translation: CSVGSRATDTQYF.

This clonotype occurred many times. This chain links TRBV11-2 with TRBJ1-2; 10 nucleotides line up with TRBD1. The CDR3 sequence is 15 residues long. J lost 4 bases, V lost 6 bases, and 8 bases had no gene match. Germline V CDR1 and CDR2: SGHAT, FQNNGV. For the CDR3, the DNA is TGTGCCAGCAGGCCCGGGACAGGGGTTGGCTATGGCTACACCTTC. It yields the protein CASRPGTGVGYGYTF.

This clonotype has ten or more counts. The J gene is TRBJ2-5, the V gene TRBV28; 8 bases match TRBD2. Unmatched junction bases numbered 11, after V lost 1 base and J lost 7 bases. Germline loops: CDR1 MDHEN, CDR2 SYDVKM. There are 16 residues in the CDR3. CDR3 coding DNA: TGTGCCAGCAGTTTATCCGGACTAGCCCCTTATGGGACCCAGTACTTC. This encodes CASSLSGLAPYGTQYF.